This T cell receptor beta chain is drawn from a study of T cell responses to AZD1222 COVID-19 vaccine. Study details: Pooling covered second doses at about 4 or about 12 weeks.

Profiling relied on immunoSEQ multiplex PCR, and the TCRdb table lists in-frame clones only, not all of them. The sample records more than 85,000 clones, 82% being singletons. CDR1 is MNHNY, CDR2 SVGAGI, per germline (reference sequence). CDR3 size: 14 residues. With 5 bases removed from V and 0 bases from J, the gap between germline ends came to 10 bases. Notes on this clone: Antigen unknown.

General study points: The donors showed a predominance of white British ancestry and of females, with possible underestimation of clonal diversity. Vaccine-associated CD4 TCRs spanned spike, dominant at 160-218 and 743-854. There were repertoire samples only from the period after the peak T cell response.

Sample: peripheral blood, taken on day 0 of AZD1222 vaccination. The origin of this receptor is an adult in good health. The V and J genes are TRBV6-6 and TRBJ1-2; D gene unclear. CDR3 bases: TGTGCCAGCAGTCCCCCGGGGTCTAACTATGGCTACACCTTC. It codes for CASSPPGSNYGYTF.